This TCR beta chain was captured in a study of response to subunit inactivated influenza vaccine. Broader study findings: Each seasonal influenza vaccination recruits few new T cells, the authors suggested.

With regard to this clonotype: Its matching antigen is unknown.

TCRdb reprocessed the RT-PCR reads via MiXCR and lists one record per CDR3 protein. Of some 500,000 distinct CDR3 sequences detected, over 10% appear once; the ten largest clones hold around 13%. The CDR3 contains 12 residues. From germline, CDR1 is SGHTA and CDR2 FQGNSA. V dropped 1 base and J dropped 10 bases, with 5 bases sitting between them. The sequence derives from a man aged 45-65 years who received an inactivated influenza vaccine. The rearrangement joins TRBV7-2 to TRBJ1-6, with D unclear. This sample comprised PBMCs from blood, obtained roughly 46 days after vaccination. This chain's CDR3 is CASSLDFSPLHF. CDR3 in DNA: TGTGCCAGCAGCTTAGATTTCTCACCCCTCCACTTT.